Listed here is a single T cell receptor (beta chain). Its antigen is not known. A read error is possible here, since a much larger clone lies one base away. The CDR3 totals 14 residues. Germline CDR1 is LGHDT and CDR2 is YNNKEL (reference sequence). This sample was taken from a study of molecular identifiers for immune sequencing clone quantification. Turning to the study itself: In replicates, RNA from roughly 20,000 or 100,000 naive CD8 cells was divided five ways and four parts were sequenced. Findings and limits, study-wide: With a barcode shared among identical TCR molecules, highly expanded clone sizes could be underestimated.

For bulk TCR libraries, previously described methods and listed TCR primers were used. TCRdb reprocessed the PCR reads with MiXCR, giving one entry per CDR3 protein. The sample includes 400,000 to 600,000 distinct CDR3 sequences, around a fifth of them seen just once. Sequencing was performed on naive CD8+ T cells from blood, with Jurkat cell RNA spiked in. Subset in this sample: FACS-sorted CD8+CD4-CCR7+CD45RA+ naive T cells. J is TRBJ2-7 and V is TRBV3-1, with D perhaps given as TRBD1 or TRBD2 (5 bases each). The clonotype was recovered from a human donor in good health. Some libraries in this study had Jurkat cell RNA spiked in. CDR3 protein: CASSPGRGSYGQYF. DNA of the CDR3: TGTGCCAGCAGTCCCGGACGGGGCTCCTACGGGCAGTACTTC.